This T cell receptor (beta chain) was obtained from a study of T-cell memory formation after mild COVID-19. Study-wide context: Among the donors, TCR clusters were largely specific to each donor.

The table lists this clonotype with many counts. Germline CDR1 reads SGHTA; CDR2 reads FQGNSA. This CDR3 has 16 amino acids. With V trimmed by 5 bases and J by 1 base, 5 bases remained unmatched. With constant-segment primers, 5'RACE yielded cDNA libraries of TCR alpha and TCR beta that carried sample barcodes and UMIs. TCRdb reprocessed the 5' RACE reads with MiXCR, giving one entry per CDR3 protein. The table records around 110,000 distinct CDR3 sequences, approximately 15% of them present only once. Sequencing was carried out using PBMCs or a T cell subset sorted from them (not recorded which). This TCR was sampled from an adult woman who had mild COVID-19 (a few samples of this study predate the infection). Cell type and time point are not known. V usage is TRBV7-2 and J usage is TRBJ2-3; 11 bases agree with TRBD2. CDR3: CASSIFSGRGTDTQYF. The DNA of the CDR3 is TGTGCCAGCAGCATTTTTAGCGGGAGGGGCACAGATACGCAGTATTTT.